This TCR beta chain is drawn from a study of control samples from healthy donors and cancer patients. Clones were sequenced by immunoSEQ multiplex PCR, and TCRdb holds only the in-frame ones, with some missing. The table lists about 160,000 clones, about 94% of them singletons, with roughly 3.9% in the top ten. As regards this clone: Other DNA sequences from this sample encode an identical CDR3 as well.

The length of the CDR3 is 12 residues. The V gene lost 6 bases and the J gene lost 2 bases, with 4 bases spanning the gap. The germline CDR1 and CDR2 sequences are MNHEY and SVGEGT. This sequence originates from a woman in her sixties or seventies in good health. What was sequenced was blood. J is TRBJ2-2 and V is TRBV6-2 or TRBV6-3; no clear D. The DNA of the CDR3 is TGTGCCAGCAGCAAAAACACCGGGGAGCTGTTTTTT. This gives the protein CASSKNTGELFF.